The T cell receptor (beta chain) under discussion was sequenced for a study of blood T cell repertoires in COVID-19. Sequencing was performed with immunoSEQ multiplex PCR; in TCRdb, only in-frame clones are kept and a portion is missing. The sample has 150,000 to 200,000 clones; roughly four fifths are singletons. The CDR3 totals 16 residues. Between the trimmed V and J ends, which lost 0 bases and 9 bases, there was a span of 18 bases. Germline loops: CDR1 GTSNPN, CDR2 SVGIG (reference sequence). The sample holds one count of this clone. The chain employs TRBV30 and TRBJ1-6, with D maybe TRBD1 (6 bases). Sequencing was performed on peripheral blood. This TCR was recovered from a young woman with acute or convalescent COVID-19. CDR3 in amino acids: CAWSVTRQALGSPLHF. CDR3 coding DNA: TGTGCCTGGAGTGTAACCCGACAGGCCCTTGGTTCACCCCTCCACTTT. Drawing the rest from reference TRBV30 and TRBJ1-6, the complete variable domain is SQTIHQWPATLVQPVGSPLSLECTVEGTSNPNLYWYRQAAGRGLQLLFYSVGIGQISSEVPQNLSASRPQDRQFILSSKKLLLSDSGFYLCAWSVTRQALGSPLHFGNGTRLTVT.